Listed here is a single T cell receptor (beta chain). This sample stems from a study of blood T cell repertoires in COVID-19. Across the study: Samples of COVID-19 (acute and convalescent) were obtained from the United States, Italy and Spain. From T cells, B-cell-depleted T cells, or PBMCs came the material, which was cDNA or gDNA.

V was clipped by 5 bases and J by 8 bases, with 12 bases between them. The CDR3 is made up of 13 amino acids. Germline lookup yields CDR1 SGHTA and CDR2 FQGNSA. Methods used by the authors: Scientists estimated how many nucleated cells there were by amplifying reference gene primers. Clones were sequenced by immunoSEQ multiplex PCR, and TCRdb holds only the in-frame ones, with some missing. V, J and clone size are taken as reported in that table, and D and trimming were inferred from the DNA itself. The repertoire holds roughly 100,000 clones, with around 85% as singletons. The chain joins TRBV7-2 to TRBJ1-4; a weak D match, TRBD1 (5 bases). The source is a woman aged 80 or older with active or convalescent COVID-19. Sequenced input: peripheral blood. CDR3 amino acids: CASSVQGLEKLFF. For the CDR3, the DNA is TGTGCCAGCAGCGTCCAGGGCCTCGAAAAACTGTTTTTT.